The 9 T cell receptor beta chains listed next were all sequenced from one sample in a study of control samples from healthy donors and cancer patients. This table comes from immunoSEQ multiplex PCR, and its TCRdb copy is limited to in-frame clones, with some not included. The table has approximately 3,500 clones, 70% to 85% seen once. Sequenced sample: formalin-fixed, paraffin-embedded tissue. The receptors were gathered from a female donor with melanoma.

This clone has more than one count but fewer than ten. This rearrangement joins TRBV6-5 to TRBJ2-2; D is perhaps TRBD1 (6 bases). Germline V CDR1 and CDR2: MNHEY, SVGAGI. The ends were cut back, 3 bases at V and 5 bases at J, with 10 bases in the middle. This CDR3 region has 14 residues. The CDR3: CASSYGQRTGELFF. For the CDR3, the DNA is TGTGCCAGCAGTTATGGACAGCGTACCGGGGAGCTGTTTTTT.

This chain connects TRBV3-1 (or the pseudogene TRBV3-2) to TRBJ1-2; D is perhaps TRBD1 (6 bases). The germline CDR1 and CDR2 sequences are LGHDT and YNNKEL (reference sequence). The CDR3 contains 15 residues. V was shortened by 3 bases and J by 4 bases, with 15 bases between the two germline ends. The CDR3 nucleotides are TGTGCCAGCAGCCAGCACGGGGGCATGAGCTATGGCTACACCTTC. Residues: CASSQHGGMSYGYTF.

V usage is TRBV19 and J usage is TRBJ2-3; D might be TRBD2 (5 bases). Trimming shortened V by 3 bases and J by 1 base, and 8 bases separated the two germline ends. The CDR3 has 14 residues. Germline-derived CDR1 and CDR2 are LNHDA and SQIVND (reference sequence). CDR3 amino acids: CASSIRRGTDTQYF. The CDR3 nucleotides read TGTGCCAGTAGTATCCGGCGGGGCACAGATACGCAGTATTTT.

The chain carries TRBV7-9 and TRBJ1-1; D gene uncertain. From germline, CDR1 is SEHNR and CDR2 FQNEAQ (reference sequence). CDR3 length: 14 residues. V was shortened by 4 bases and J by 0 bases, with 9 bases between the two germline ends. The CDR3 DNA reads as TGTGCCAGCAGCTCGAACTTACTGAACACTGAAGCTTTCTTT. Translated, it gives CASSSNLLNTEAFF.

This clone was seen more than once but under ten times. The DNA of the CDR3 is TGTGCCAGCAGTCAAGAGGGGTCTGGGGCCAACGTCCTGACTTTC. It encodes CASSQEGSGANVLTF. J is TRBJ2-6 and V is TRBV2, with D perhaps given as TRBD1 or TRBD2 (5 bases each). Germline V gene sequence: CDR1 SNHLY, CDR2 FYNNEI. The length of the CDR3 is 15 residues. V was trimmed by 5 bases and J by 1 base, leaving 9 bases between them.

This clone came up once. The chain has TRBV10-3 and TRBJ2-2; 7 nucleotides match TRBD2. V lost 6 bases to trimming and J lost 5 bases; unmatched junction nucleotides: 12. The CDR3 spans 16 residues. Germline V gene data show CDR1 as ENHRY and CDR2 as SYGVKD. As DNA, the CDR3 is TGTGCCATCAGGCCTAGCGGTGGAGTAGGTACCGGGGAGCTGTTTTTT. Protein sequence: CAIRPSGGVGTGELFF.

The chain carries TRBV29-1 and TRBJ1-2, with D hard to call. This CDR3 has 13 amino acids. The germline CDR1 and CDR2 sequences are SQVTM and ANQGSEA. The ends were cut back, 2 bases at V and 3 bases at J, with 10 bases in the middle. The CDR3 reads CSVEPQEDYGYTF. In nucleotides, the CDR3 is TGCAGCGTTGAACCCCAGGAAGACTATGGCTACACCTTC.

The gene calls are TRBV9 and TRBJ2-7; D may be TRBD1 (7 bases). CDR3 length: 17 residues. Germline V gene lookup returns CDR1 SGDLS and CDR2 YYNGEE. V shed 2 bases and J shed 4 bases, with 22 bases lying between them. The CDR3 region has the DNA TGTGCCAGCAGCGTTAATCCTCGGTCAGGGGGGAAGTACGAGCAGTACTTC. Translation: CASSVNPRSGGKYEQYF.

The chain employs TRBV14 and TRBJ2-1; D not resolved. This CDR3 is built from 15 residues. In germline, CDR1 is SGHDN, CDR2 FVKESK. The ends were cut back, 1 base at V and 0 bases at J, with 7 bases in the middle. CDR3 coding DNA: TGTGCCAGCAGCCAAGCAAGAATCTCCTACAATGAGCAGTTCTTC. This sequence encodes CASSQARISYNEQFF.